The clone carrying this T cell receptor beta chain was detected many times. Its specificity is not known. This entry is derived from a study of Graves' ophthalmopathy and Graves' hyperthyroidism. Study conclusions and caveats: The majority of expanded thyroid clonotypes above 0.001 frequency also occurred in blood.

The CDR3 length is 13 residues. Germline CDR1 DFQATT, CDR2 SNEGSKA (reference sequence). V shed 5 bases and J shed 7 bases, with 18 bases lying between them. Amplifying from RNA transcripts, the study obtained TCR beta CDR3 regions. HTBI primers primed a first-round RT-PCR, and a second-round multiplex PCR followed. MiXCR, run by TCRdb on the multiplex PCR reads, gives a single entry per CDR3 protein. The table records under 350,000 distinct CDR3 sequences, roughly 16% of them present only once. The sequence was collected from an adult man with Graves' ophthalmopathy. The source material was peripheral blood. The rearrangement uses TRBV20-1 and TRBJ2-7; a weak D match, TRBD1 (6 bases). CDR3 in amino acids: CSALLGTMVEQYF. CDR3 DNA sequence: TGCAGTGCTCTCTTAGGGACAATGGTTGAGCAGTACTTC.